Each of the 8 T cell receptor beta chains below was sequenced from the same sample in a study of shared clonotypes between healthy human individuals. Profiled with immunoSEQ multiplex PCR; TCRdb holds only in-frame clones, not every one. The sample carries approximately 2,000,000 clones, around 90% recorded once. The sample comprised naive CD4+ T cells from PBMCs. Documented subset: CD45RA+ positively selected. These receptors all come from a man between 18 and 35 years old in good health. Some clones in this sample may be carry-over from other donors' samples.

This chain joins TRBV7-3 and TRBJ2-5; 11 positions match TRBD2. Germline V gene data show CDR1 as SGHTA and CDR2 as FQGTGA. The CDR3 length is 15 residues. Trimming cost V 5 bases and J 5 bases; bases outside gene matches: 7. The CDR3 reads CASSLRTSGFETQYF. For the CDR3, the DNA is TGTGCCAGCAGCCTTAGGACTAGCGGGTTCGAGACCCAGTACTTC.

V is TRBV28 and J is TRBJ2-5; the match to TRBD2 covers 11 bases. J was trimmed by 1 base and V by 6 bases; bases with no gene match: 16. The CDR3 extends over 19 amino acids. The V gene's germline CDR1 is MDHEN and CDR2 SYDVKM. The CDR3 loop is CASSPQTGSTSGGQETQYF. The CDR3 DNA reads TGTGCCAGCAGCCCCCAAACCGGTAGTACTAGCGGGGGCCAAGAGACCCAGTACTTC.

The chain links TRBV5-1 to TRBJ1-4; TRBD1 matches at 8 bases. This CDR3 is 14 amino acids long. The J segment lost 10 bases and the V segment lost 0 bases, leaving 5 bases of the junction unmatched. Germline V gene lookup returns CDR1 SGHRS and CDR2 YFSETQ. The CDR3 DNA is TGCGCCAGCAGCTTGGTCCAGGGGGCAGGAAAACTGTTTTTT. This translates into CASSLVQGAGKLFF.

V usage is TRBV4-1 and J usage is TRBJ1-2; perhaps TRBD1 as D (5 bases). The CDR3 contains 16 residues. CDR1 MGHRA and CDR2 YSYEKL come from the germline V gene. The germline V and J ends were trimmed by 4 bases and 1 base, with 16 bases remaining between them. CDR3 DNA: TGCGCCAGCAGCCGACAGACACCCTCTATTAACTATGGCTACACCTTC. Its translation is CASSRQTPSINYGYTF.

Note on this clone: Other DNA sequences of this sample code for an identical CDR3. The chain links TRBV5-1 to TRBJ1-4, with 7 positions matching TRBD1. Germline-derived CDR1 and CDR2 are SGHRS and YFSETQ. This CDR3 is 15 amino acids long. V was clipped by 0 bases and J by 5 bases; unmatched bases: 4. DNA of the CDR3: TGCGCCAGCAGCTTGGGACAGGGATCAAATGAAAAACTGTTTTTT. The encoded protein is CASSLGQGSNEKLFF.

The CDR3 reads CSVVIAGAGSYEQYF. Here the CDR3 DNA reads TGCAGCGTTGTAATTGCTGGAGCCGGGTCTTACGAGCAGTACTTC. The V and J genes are TRBV29-1 and TRBJ2-7; D is undetermined. The CDR3 length is 15 residues. Germline lookup yields CDR1 SQVTM and CDR2 ANQGSEA. Trimming shortened V by 4 bases and J by 4 bases, and 20 bases separated the two germline ends.

CDR3 bases: TGTGCCAGCAGCCCGCGGGGGGCCCTCTACGAGCAGTACTTC. The encoded protein is CASSPRGALYEQYF. The V call is TRBV28, the J call TRBJ2-7; TRBD2 aligns across 8 bases. V lost 6 bases, J lost 3 bases, and 7 bases stayed unmatched. Germline V gene sequence: CDR1 MDHEN, CDR2 SYDVKM. There are 14 residues in the CDR3.

Worth noting for this clone: The same CDR3 can be traced to other DNA sequences in this sample. J is TRBJ2-5 and V is TRBV5-4, with D hard to call. The V end lost 0 bases, the J end lost 2 bases, and 5 bases lay between the germline ends. CDR1 and CDR2 from the germline V gene are SGHNT and YYREEE (reference sequence). This CDR3 contains 13 residues. The CDR3 bases are TGTGCCAGCAGCTTGGGCAGACAAGAGACCCAGTACTTC. Protein sequence: CASSLGRQETQYF.